One sample yielded the 30 T cell receptor beta chains listed below, sequenced in a study of control samples from healthy donors and cancer patients. TCRdb keeps only in-frame clones here, not all; method: immunoSEQ multiplex PCR. Of over 150,000 clones detected, around 92% appear once; the ten largest clones hold around 2.2%. The sample was blood. These receptor sequences come from a woman between 40 and 50 years old in good health.

The V call is TRBV7-9, the J call TRBJ1-1; D is undetermined. Trimming took 4 bases from V and 1 from J, leaving 7 bases between them. Germline values: CDR1 SEHNR, CDR2 FQNEAQ (reference sequence). The CDR3 runs 13 residues. The CDR3 here is CASSSPGNTEAFF. In DNA, the CDR3 is TGTGCCAGCAGCTCACCCGGGAACACTGAAGCTTTCTTT.

This clone occurred once. The chain recombines TRBV19 with TRBJ1-1; weak D call: TRBD1 (5 bases). Trimming removed 6 bases from V and 0 bases from J, with 17 bases in between. This CDR3 is built from 16 residues. CDR1 is LNHDA and CDR2 is SQIVND in the germline V gene (reference sequence). The DNA of the CDR3 is TGTGCCAGTAGAACGATGGAGGCGACAGTGAACACTGAAGCTTTCTTT. Amino acids: CASRTMEATVNTEAFF.

V is TRBV5-1 and J is TRBJ1-3; the D is unclear. V was shortened by 0 bases and J by 4 bases, with 8 bases between the two germline ends. CDR1 SGHRS and CDR2 YFSETQ come from the germline V gene. The CDR3 contains 14 residues. CDR3 sequence reads: CASSLGSEGNTIYF. CDR3 DNA: TGCGCCAGCAGCTTGGGGTCGGAGGGAAACACCATATATTTT.

This chain uses TRBV5-4 with TRBJ1-3, with D possibly matching TRBD1 (6 bases). This CDR3 region has 16 residues. CDR1 is SGHNT, CDR2 YYREEE, per germline (reference sequence). Trimming stripped 0 bases from V and 4 bases from J, with 14 bases between. The CDR3 sequence: CASSLAFGGAGNTIYF. The CDR3 DNA reads as TGTGCCAGCAGCTTGGCTTTCGGGGGGGCCGGAAACACCATATATTTT.

Only a few counts were recorded for this clone. J is TRBJ1-5 and V is TRBV18; 8 bases are shared with TRBD1. The CDR3 is 14 amino acids. The germline V gene has CDR1 KGHSH and CDR2 LQKENI. Trimming removed 6 bases from V and 6 bases from J; junction bases left unmatched: 7. CDR3 DNA sequence: TGTGCCAGCTCCCCGCAGGGGGCGGGTCAGCCCCAGCATTTT. This codes for CASSPQGAGQPQHF.

This clone has just a few counts. The chain has TRBV6-5 and TRBJ1-2, with D unclear. From germline, CDR1 is MNHEY and CDR2 SVGAGI. The V end was cut by 7 bases, the J end by 7 bases, with 16 bases between. This CDR3 contains 13 residues. CDR3 residues: CASNPGNSFGYTF. CDR3 nucleotides: TGTGCCAGCAACCCGGGGAATTCCTTTGGCTACACCTTC.

This clone was counted a single time. J is TRBJ1-5 and V is TRBV5-6; TRBD1 agrees at 9 bases. Germline loops: CDR1 SGHDT, CDR2 YYEEEE. The CDR3 is 15 residues long. The junction had 10 bases not matched to a gene; V was cut back by 1 base and J by 11 bases. The CDR3 region has the DNA TGTGCCAGCAGCTTGAGGGGACAGGGTGTGTTGACCCAGCATTTT. It yields the protein CASSLRGQGVLTQHF.

The genes are TRBV4-2 and TRBJ1-2; possible D gene TRBD1, 5 bases. CDR3 size: 17 residues. Germline CDR1 is LGHNA and CDR2 is YNFKEQ. V lost 0 bases and J lost 3, with 17 bases in between. This chain's CDR3 is CASSQDGGGARHYGYTF. As DNA, the CDR3 is TGTGCCAGCAGCCAAGATGGGGGGGGAGCCAGACACTATGGCTACACCTTC.

The chain joins TRBV6-5 to TRBJ1-2, with D tentatively TRBD1 (5 bases). Per germline, CDR1 MNHEY and CDR2 SVGAGI. The CDR3 length is 13 residues. The V end lost 7 bases, the J end lost 2 bases, and 11 bases lay between the germline ends. CDR3 loop: CASTMGQNYGYTF. CDR3 nucleotide sequence: TGTGCCAGCACCATGGGGCAGAACTATGGCTACACCTTC.

The gene calls are TRBV6-5 and TRBJ2-2, with TRBD1 identical over 7 bases. Unmatched junction bases numbered 5, after V lost 4 bases and J lost 3 bases. Germline-derived CDR1 and CDR2 are MNHEY and SVGAGI. This CDR3 is built from 15 residues. The CDR3 nucleotides are TGTGCCAGCAGTTCCGGGACAGCCCACACCGGGGAGCTGTTTTTT. Its translation is CASSSGTAHTGELFF.

The V gene is TRBV29-1, the J gene TRBJ1-1; D perhaps matches TRBD1 (6 bases). CDR1 is SQVTM, CDR2 ANQGSEA, per germline. There are 12 residues in the CDR3. The V end lost 4 bases, the J end lost 4 bases, and 10 bases lay between the germline ends. The CDR3 DNA is TGCAGCGTTGTAGGGGGGTCCACTGAAGCTTTCTTT. Its translation: CSVVGGSTEAFF.

The chain carries TRBV12-3 or TRBV12-4 and TRBJ1-2; 7 bases are a match to TRBD1. V shed 2 bases, J shed 3 bases, and the junction held 0 bases outside the gene matches. The CDR3 is 13 residues long. This CDR3 is CASSLQGDYGYTF. CDR3 bases: TGTGCCAGCAGTTTACAGGGGGACTATGGCTACACCTTC.

The rearrangement links TRBV5-1 to TRBJ2-1; 7 bases are shared with TRBD1. V gave up 3 bases and J gave up 2 bases; unmatched junction bases: 11. This CDR3 has 17 amino acids. Germline CDR1 and CDR2: SGHRS and YFSETQ. CDR3 region: CASSYPDRSPTYNEQFF. CDR3 nucleotide sequence: TGCGCCAGCAGCTACCCGGACAGGAGTCCTACCTACAATGAGCAGTTCTTC. Complete variable domain (other parts from reference TRBV5-1 and TRBJ2-1): KAGVTQTPRYLIKTRGQQVTLSCSPISGHRSVSWYQQTPGQGLQFLFEYFSETQRNKGNFPGRFSGRQFSNSRSEMNVSTLELGDSALYLCASSYPDRSPTYNEQFFGPGTRLTVL.

The chain combines TRBV4-1 with TRBJ2-3; the D is unclear. The CDR3 runs to 12 residues. Germline CDR1 MGHRA, CDR2 YSYEKL. The V end lost 4 bases, the J end lost 1 base, and 3 bases lay between the germline ends. This CDR3 is CASSLRTDTQYF. The DNA of the CDR3 is TGCGCCAGCAGCCTTCGCACAGATACGCAGTATTTT.

The chain recombines TRBV5-6 with TRBJ2-7, with D possibly matching TRBD1 (6 bases). The CDR3 runs 14 residues. Trimming stripped 5 bases from V and 0 bases from J, with 12 bases between. CDR1 is SGHDT and CDR2 is YYEEEE in the germline V gene. Here the CDR3 DNA reads TGTGCCAGCAGGGATACAGGGAGCTCCTACGAGCAGTACTTC. Protein: CASRDTGSSYEQYF. The entire variable domain, with the rest obtained from reference TRBV5-6 and TRBJ2-7, is as follows: DAGVTQSPTHLIKTRGQQVTLRCSPKSGHDTVSWYQQALGQGPQFIFQYYEEEERQRGNFPDRFSGHQFPNYSSELNVNALLLGDSALYLCASRDTGSSYEQYFGPGTRLTVT.

This clone was seen just once. This chain links TRBV5-8 with TRBJ2-2; possibly TRBD1 for D (5 bases). The CDR3 runs 17 residues. Germline V gene data show CDR1 as SGHTS and CDR2 as YDEGEE. V lost 1 base and J 4 bases, leaving 17 bases between the germline ends. The CDR3, as DNA: TGTGCCAGCAGCTTGCCGATAGGGGATAGATTCACCGGGGAGCTGTTTTTT. Amino acid sequence: CASSLPIGDRFTGELFF.

V is TRBV7-9 and J is TRBJ1-1, with no clear D. V shed 3 bases and J shed 1 base, with 9 bases lying between them. The CDR3 consists of 14 residues. Germline loops: CDR1 SEHNR, CDR2 FQNEAQ (reference sequence). DNA for the CDR3: TGTGCCAGCAGCTTGCAAGATTCGAACACTGAAGCTTTCTTT. Translating gives CASSLQDSNTEAFF.

The chain's CDR3 is CASSNGGPEQYF. Written as DNA, the CDR3 is TGTGCCAGCAGTAACGGCGGACCGGAGCAGTACTTC. The chain uses TRBV4-2 and TRBJ2-7; no clear D gene. Trimming left V 6 bases short and J 7 bases short, with 13 bases between. Germline CDR1 is LGHNA and CDR2 is YNFKEQ. The CDR3 is 12 residues long.

This clone was counted a single time. The V gene is TRBV7-6, the J gene TRBJ2-3; D is undetermined. Germline V gives CDR1 SGHVS, CDR2 FNYEAQ. V shed 2 bases and J shed 2 bases, with 8 bases lying between them. The CDR3 spans 14 residues. CDR3 residues: CASSLQGITDTQYF. In DNA form, the CDR3 reads TGTGCCAGCAGCTTACAAGGGATCACAGATACGCAGTATTTT.

In its sample, this clone was seen once. The chain employs TRBV19 and TRBJ1-5; 8 nucleotides agree with TRBD1. The CDR3 runs 15 residues. V gave up 2 bases and J gave up 3 bases; unmatched junction bases: 3. Germline CDR1 is LNHDA and CDR2 is SQIVND (reference sequence). In nucleotides, the CDR3 is TGTGCCAGTAGTATATCGGGACAGGCCAATCAGCCCCAGCATTTT. Its translation: CASSISGQANQPQHF.

The chain joins TRBV9 to TRBJ1-2, with TRBD1 as a possible D gene (5 bases). Trimming cost V 4 bases and J 5 bases, with 12 bases left between them. The V gene's germline CDR1 is SGDLS and CDR2 YYNGEE. The CDR3 runs to 13 residues. The CDR3 coding sequence is TGTGCCAGCAGCCCAGACAGAAGTTATGGCTACACCTTC. Translation gives CASSPDRSYGYTF.

The V and J genes are TRBV9 and TRBJ2-1, with 7 bases identical to TRBD2. CDR3 length equals 15 residues. V lost 1 base and J lost 1; bases outside the gene matches: 2. In germline, CDR1 is SGDLS, CDR2 YYNGEE. CDR3 region: CASSVSSGSYNEQFF. CDR3 sequence (DNA): TGTGCCAGCAGCGTATCTAGCGGTTCCTACAATGAGCAGTTCTTC.

As to this clone: The same CDR3 is also encoded by other DNA sequences in this sample. The gene calls are TRBV28 and TRBJ1-5, with 10 bases fitting TRBD1. V dropped 6 bases and J dropped 4; count of bases not matched to a gene: 6. Germline CDR1 MDHEN, CDR2 SYDVKM. This CDR3 is built from 15 residues. This CDR3 reads CASSPTGGPNQPQHF. Written as DNA, the CDR3 is TGTGCCAGCAGCCCGACAGGGGGCCCTAATCAGCCCCAGCATTTT.

The chain combines TRBV19 with TRBJ2-4; the D call may be TRBD1 or TRBD2 (5 bases each). This CDR3 comprises 15 residues. Germline V lookup: CDR1 LNHDA, CDR2 SQIVND (reference sequence). Deletions cut 5 bases from V and 4 bases from J, with 15 bases between. CDR3: CASSSAGTLKNIQYF. The CDR3 bases are TGTGCCAGTAGTTCCGCCGGGACCTTAAAAAACATTCAGTACTTC.

The chain carries TRBV5-6 and TRBJ2-7; TRBD1 is a possible D gene (5 bases). V lost 5 bases to trimming and J lost 4 bases, with 16 bases between them. Germline V lookup: CDR1 SGHDT, CDR2 YYEEEE. This CDR3 has 14 residues. The CDR3 coding sequence is TGTGCCAGCAGTCCCCGGGCAGGGATATACGAGCAGTACTTC. Translated, it gives CASSPRAGIYEQYF.

V usage is TRBV18 and J usage is TRBJ1-4; 7 bases match TRBD1. Germline CDR1 KGHSH, CDR2 LQKENI. The CDR3 has 15 residues. With V trimmed by 2 bases and J by 5 bases, 5 bases remained unmatched. The CDR3 bases are TGTGCCAGCTCACCAAGTCCGACAGGGAATGAAAAACTGTTTTTT. Amino acid sequence: CASSPSPTGNEKLFF.

V gene TRBV3-1 (or the pseudogene TRBV3-2) combines with J gene TRBJ1-6; D possibly corresponds to TRBD1 (6 bases). V was clipped by 6 bases and J by 0 bases, with 15 bases between them. This CDR3 is built from 17 residues. Germline values: CDR1 LGHDT, CDR2 YNNKEL (reference sequence). CDR3 nucleotide sequence: TGTGCCAGCAGTGACACAGGGCCCAGCTCCTATAATTCACCCCTCCACTTT. It specifies CASSDTGPSSYNSPLHF.

A note on this clone: This sample also contains other DNA sequences that code for the same CDR3. This chain links TRBV12-3 or TRBV12-4 with TRBJ1-3, with TRBD1 matching 7 bases. The CDR3 has 13 residues. Losses at the gene ends were 5 bases for V and 4 bases for J; bases not matched to a gene: 2. DNA of the CDR3: TGTGCCAGCAGTCCGACAGGGGGAAACACCATATATTTT. Its translation is CASSPTGGNTIYF.

This chain connects TRBV2 to TRBJ2-7; no firm D call. The germline V gene has CDR1 SNHLY and CDR2 FYNNEI. Trimming removed 6 bases at V and 3 bases at J, with 18 bases between. The CDR3 totals 15 residues. CDR3: CASRETIGKSYEQYF. CDR3 coding DNA: TGTGCCAGCAGGGAAACTATCGGAAAGAGCTACGAGCAGTACTTC.

The V and J genes are TRBV6-1 and TRBJ2-5; TRBD1 agrees at 8 bases. Germline V lookup: CDR1 MNHNS, CDR2 SASEGT. The CDR3 totals 20 residues. V gave up 2 bases and J gave up 4 bases; unmatched junction bases: 21. The CDR3 loop is CASSESYTPLQGEDGETQYF. For the CDR3, the DNA is TGTGCCAGCAGTGAATCATATACACCTCTACAGGGGGAGGATGGAGAGACCCAGTACTTC.